The rows below give T cell receptor beta chains drawn from one sample of a study of CD8+ T cells in alopecia areata. The method was immunoSEQ multiplex PCR; TCRdb's version includes in-frame clones alone and lacks a portion of them. The data show roughly 170,000 clones, roughly 61% seen once. Material: CD8+ T cells sorted from blood, obtained at week 24, from a patient treated with tofacitinib. These receptors came from a human donor with alopecia areata. Both conserved end residues are part of each CDR3. A D gene is named only where the DNA matches it firmly. A clone size is listed for some rows: how often the clone was seen (once, few, many), or a class if it is expanded.

v_gene	d_gene	j_gene	abundance	CDR3nt	CDR3aa
TRBV29-1	TRBD1	TRBJ2-2	.	TGCAGCGTTGAAGACTCGACAGGGGTAAACACCGGGGAGCTGTTTTTT	CSVEDSTGVNTGELFF
TRBV13	.	TRBJ1-2	.	TGTGCCAGCAGCTCCCCCCGGCAGGGGATCGACTATGGCTACACCTTC	CASSSPRQGIDYGYTF
TRBV9	.	TRBJ2-3	.	TGTGCCAGCAGCGTTTGGAGCACAGATACGCAGTATTTT	CASSVWSTDTQYF
TRBV13	.	TRBJ1-1	once	TGTGCCAGCAGCGTCCGACAGAAGAACACTGAAGCTTTCTTT	CASSVRQKNTEAFF
TRBV29-1	.	TRBJ1-1	few	TGCAGCGTTCACAGGGCGACGAACACTGAAGCTTTCTTT	CSVHRATNTEAFF
TRBV7-9	.	TRBJ2-4	few	TGTGCCAGCAAATCCTTGACAGCAAACATTCAGTACTTC	CASKSLTANIQYF
TRBV2	.	TRBJ2-2	few	TGTGCCAGCAGTGAAGCGTCCCGGGGCAAAACGGGGGAGCTGTTTTTT	CASSEASRGKTGELFF
TRBV7-8	.	TRBJ1-5	few	TGTGCCAGCAGCTGGACCCACAGAGATAGCAATCAGCCCCAGCATTTT	CASSWTHRDSNQPQHF
TRBV27	.	TRBJ1-6	.	TGTGCCAGCAGCCGCCGCGGGACGACAGACTATAATTCACCCCTCCACTTT	CASSRRGTTDYNSPLHF
TRBV7-9	.	TRBJ1-5	.	TGTGCCAGCAGCCAGACAGACCATCAGCCCCAGCATTTT	CASSQTDHQPQHF
TRBV29-1	.	TRBJ1-3	.	TGCAGCGTCGAACAGGGTTTTGGAAACACCATATATTTT	CSVEQGFGNTIYF